These T cell receptor beta chains were read from a single sample in a study of blood T cell repertoires in COVID-19. Measured with immunoSEQ multiplex PCR; TCRdb has only the in-frame clones, and not every one. The sample holds about 170,000 clones; around 80% are singletons and the top ten take about 12%. Sequencing was carried out using PBMCs or T cells enriched from blood (not recorded which). The source of these receptors is a man between 45 and 60 years old who had recovered from COVID-19. Both conserved end residues are part of each CDR3. D genes are given only for firm matches. Clone size is stated in some rows and not others, as once, few, many or a class when expanded.

v_gene: TRBV28; abundance: once; d_gene: -; j_gene: TRBJ1-3; CDR3aa: CASSSDSNLSGNTIYF; CDR3nt: TGTGCCAGCAGTTCGGACAGCAATCTCTCTGGAAACACCATATATTTT
v_gene: TRBV13; abundance: -; d_gene: -; j_gene: TRBJ1-3; CDR3aa: CASSLSGVEWNTIYF; CDR3nt: TGTGCCAGCAGCTTATCCGGGGTCGAGTGGAACACCATATATTTT
v_gene: TRBV7-8; abundance: -; d_gene: -; j_gene: TRBJ1-5; CDR3aa: CASSSQRRGNQPQHF; CDR3nt: TGTGCCAGCAGCTCCCAGAGGCGAGGCAATCAGCCCCAGCATTTT
v_gene: TRBV12-3/TRBV12-4; abundance: -; d_gene: -; j_gene: TRBJ1-2; CDR3aa: CASSPQGYGYTF; CDR3nt: TGTGCCAGCAGTCCACAGGGCTATGGCTACACCTTC
v_gene: TRBV7-3; abundance: -; d_gene: TRBD1; j_gene: TRBJ2-6; CDR3aa: CASGTGGSGANVLTF; CDR3nt: TGTGCCAGCGGGACAGGGGGCTCTGGGGCCAACGTCCTGACTTTC
v_gene: TRBV11-3; abundance: -; d_gene: TRBD1; j_gene: TRBJ2-7; CDR3aa: CASSKAQGHEQYF; CDR3nt: TGTGCCAGCAGCAAAGCACAGGGGCACGAGCAGTACTTC
v_gene: TRBV5-1; abundance: -; d_gene: TRBD1; j_gene: TRBJ2-7; CDR3aa: CASSPAGQASYEQYF; CDR3nt: TGCGCCAGCAGCCCGGCGGGACAGGCATCCTACGAGCAGTACTTC
v_gene: TRBV6-2/TRBV6-3; abundance: once; d_gene: -; j_gene: TRBJ2-7; CDR3aa: CASSSRRGEQYF; CDR3nt: TGTGCCAGCAGTTCAAGGAGGGGCGAGCAGTACTTC
v_gene: TRBV7-2; abundance: -; d_gene: -; j_gene: TRBJ2-3; CDR3aa: CASSLTQGFRSTDTQYF; CDR3nt: TGTGCCAGCAGCTTAACGCAGGGCTTCAGGAGCACAGATACGCAGTATTTT
v_gene: TRBV7-9; abundance: -; d_gene: -; j_gene: TRBJ1-4; CDR3aa: CASSSNRVSNEKLFF; CDR3nt: TGTGCCAGCAGCTCAAACAGGGTTTCTAATGAAAAACTGTTTTTT
v_gene: TRBV7-8; abundance: -; d_gene: -; j_gene: TRBJ2-7; CDR3aa: CASSLGGQGHYEQYF; CDR3nt: TGTGCCAGCAGCTTAGGGGGGCAGGGCCACTACGAGCAGTACTTC
v_gene: TRBV7-3; abundance: -; d_gene: -; j_gene: TRBJ2-1; CDR3aa: CASSLRGPTGAEQFF; CDR3nt: TGTGCCAGCAGCTTGCGGGGGCCTACCGGCGCGGAGCAGTTCTTC
v_gene: TRBV6-6; abundance: -; d_gene: TRBD1; j_gene: TRBJ1-1; CDR3aa: CASSYGQGVKTFF; CDR3nt: TGTGCCAGCAGTTATGGACAGGGGGTGAAAACTTTCTTT
v_gene: TRBV10-3; abundance: -; d_gene: -; j_gene: TRBJ1-2; CDR3aa: CAISEMQAIYGYTF; CDR3nt: TGTGCCATCAGTGAGATGCAGGCTATCTATGGCTACACCTTC
v_gene: TRBV7-9; abundance: -; d_gene: TRBD1; j_gene: TRBJ1-4; CDR3aa: CASSSSGTGIGRGEKLFF; CDR3nt: TGTGCCAGCAGCTCATCCGGGACAGGGATTGGACGGGGTGAAAAACTGTTTTTT
v_gene: TRBV27; abundance: -; d_gene: TRBD2; j_gene: TRBJ2-5; CDR3aa: CASRPGLQVELETQYF; CDR3nt: TGTGCCAGCAGACCGGGACTACAGGTGGAGTTAGAGACCCAGTACTTC
v_gene: TRBV16; abundance: -; d_gene: -; j_gene: TRBJ1-1; CDR3aa: CASSRLASNTEAFF; CDR3nt: TGTGCCAGCAGCCGCCTAGCTTCGAACACTGAAGCTTTCTTT
v_gene: TRBV27; abundance: -; d_gene: TRBD1; j_gene: TRBJ2-7; CDR3aa: CASRLGTGRSYEQYF; CDR3nt: TGTGCCAGCAGGCTCGGGACAGGTCGATCCTATGAGCAGTACTTC
v_gene: TRBV18; abundance: -; d_gene: -; j_gene: TRBJ1-5; CDR3aa: CASSPPEIPTSQHF; CDR3nt: TGTGCCAGCTCACCACCTGAGATCCCCACGTCCCAGCATTTT
v_gene: TRBV18; abundance: -; d_gene: TRBD1; j_gene: TRBJ1-1; CDR3aa: CASSPRGEGAYTEAFF; CDR3nt: TGTGCCAGCTCGCCCCGGGGCGAGGGGGCATACACTGAAGCTTTCTTT
v_gene: TRBV6-6; abundance: -; d_gene: TRBD1; j_gene: TRBJ1-4; CDR3aa: CASSYGGRGNFF; CDR3nt: TGTGCCAGCAGTTATGGGGGCAGGGGGAACTTTTTT
v_gene: TRBV7-3; abundance: -; d_gene: TRBD1; j_gene: TRBJ2-7; CDR3aa: CASSLMTGSDYEQYF; CDR3nt: TGTGCCAGCAGCTTAATGACAGGGAGTGACTACGAGCAGTACTTC
v_gene: TRBV5-5; abundance: -; d_gene: TRBD1; j_gene: TRBJ1-4; CDR3aa: CASSPSTGGGEKLFF; CDR3nt: TGTGCCAGCAGCCCGTCGACAGGGGGAGGGGAAAAACTGTTTTTT
v_gene: TRBV2; abundance: -; d_gene: -; j_gene: TRBJ1-5; CDR3aa: CASSLWGQGQQPQHF; CDR3nt: TGTGCCAGCAGCCTATGGGGGCAGGGTCAACAGCCCCAGCATTTT
v_gene: TRBV20-1; abundance: -; d_gene: -; j_gene: TRBJ1-5; CDR3aa: CSARGVAAQHF; CDR3nt: TGCAGTGCTAGAGGGGTGGCGGCCCAGCATTTT
v_gene: TRBV4-1; abundance: -; d_gene: -; j_gene: TRBJ1-1; CDR3aa: CASSQVGRVFEAFF; CDR3nt: TGCGCCAGCAGCCAAGTAGGCAGGGTATTTGAAGCTTTCTTT
v_gene: TRBV5-1; abundance: -; d_gene: TRBD1; j_gene: TRBJ1-6; CDR3aa: CASSLVGQGYSPLHF; CDR3nt: TGCGCCAGCAGCTTGGTTGGACAGGGCTATTCACCCCTCCACTTT
v_gene: TRBV6-1; abundance: -; d_gene: TRBD2; j_gene: TRBJ2-7; CDR3aa: CASSEWGSGGSYEQYF; CDR3nt: TGTGCCAGCAGTGAATGGGGTAGCGGGGGGTCCTACGAGCAGTACTTC
v_gene: TRBV7-9; abundance: -; d_gene: TRBD2; j_gene: TRBJ2-5; CDR3aa: CASSLVLAGGIGETQYF; CDR3nt: TGTGCCAGCAGCTTAGTACTAGCGGGGGGAATAGGTGAGACCCAGTACTTC
v_gene: TRBV5-1; abundance: -; d_gene: TRBD1; j_gene: TRBJ1-1; CDR3aa: CATADRADTEAFF; CDR3nt: TGCGCCACCGCCGACAGGGCGGACACTGAAGCTTTCTTT
v_gene: TRBV2; abundance: -; d_gene: TRBD2; j_gene: TRBJ2-5; CDR3aa: CASLTSGNPQETQYF; CDR3nt: TGTGCCAGTTTGACTAGCGGAAATCCCCAAGAGACCCAGTACTTC
v_gene: TRBV6-2/TRBV6-3; abundance: -; d_gene: -; j_gene: TRBJ2-1; CDR3aa: CASSYSLQGGPYGEQFF; CDR3nt: TGTGCCAGCAGTTACTCTTTGCAGGGGGGACCCTACGGTGAGCAGTTCTTC
v_gene: TRBV28; abundance: -; d_gene: -; j_gene: TRBJ1-1; CDR3aa: CASSVYRRVTEAFF; CDR3nt: TGTGCCAGCAGCGTTTATCGGAGGGTTACTGAAGCTTTCTTT
v_gene: TRBV27; abundance: once; d_gene: TRBD2; j_gene: TRBJ2-2; CDR3aa: CASRTGGPGELFF; CDR3nt: TGTGCCAGCAGAACGGGGGGGCCCGGGGAGCTGTTTTTT
v_gene: TRBV6-4; abundance: -; d_gene: TRBD1; j_gene: TRBJ2-1; CDR3aa: CASSDEGANNEQFF; CDR3nt: TGTGCCAGCAGTGACGAGGGGGCAAACAATGAGCAGTTCTTC
v_gene: TRBV5-1; abundance: -; d_gene: TRBD2; j_gene: TRBJ2-1; CDR3aa: CASSLSGGAWDEQFF; CDR3nt: TGCGCCAGCAGCTTAAGCGGGGGGGCCTGGGATGAGCAGTTCTTC
v_gene: TRBV5-1; abundance: -; d_gene: TRBD1; j_gene: TRBJ2-2; CDR3aa: CASRGQGVATGELFF; CDR3nt: TGCGCCAGCAGGGGACAGGGGGTTGCGACCGGGGAGCTGTTTTTT
v_gene: TRBV7-9; abundance: -; d_gene: -; j_gene: TRBJ1-2; CDR3aa: CASSPRASGEYGYTF; CDR3nt: TGTGCCAGCAGCCCAAGAGCCTCAGGGGAATATGGCTACACCTTC
v_gene: TRBV28; abundance: -; d_gene: TRBD1; j_gene: TRBJ2-3; CDR3aa: CASRSQGAPTQYF; CDR3nt: TGTGCCAGCAGATCGCAGGGGGCCCCTACGCAGTATTTT
v_gene: TRBV3-1/TRBV3-2; abundance: -; d_gene: -; j_gene: TRBJ1-1; CDR3aa: CASSRSVFQGNTEAFF; CDR3nt: TGTGCCAGCAGCCGTTCAGTCTTCCAGGGGAACACTGAAGCTTTCTTT
v_gene: TRBV5-4; abundance: -; d_gene: -; j_gene: TRBJ1-2; CDR3aa: CASSLEPGVVGYGYTF; CDR3nt: TGTGCCAGCAGCTTGGAACCCGGGGTCGTAGGGTATGGCTACACCTTC